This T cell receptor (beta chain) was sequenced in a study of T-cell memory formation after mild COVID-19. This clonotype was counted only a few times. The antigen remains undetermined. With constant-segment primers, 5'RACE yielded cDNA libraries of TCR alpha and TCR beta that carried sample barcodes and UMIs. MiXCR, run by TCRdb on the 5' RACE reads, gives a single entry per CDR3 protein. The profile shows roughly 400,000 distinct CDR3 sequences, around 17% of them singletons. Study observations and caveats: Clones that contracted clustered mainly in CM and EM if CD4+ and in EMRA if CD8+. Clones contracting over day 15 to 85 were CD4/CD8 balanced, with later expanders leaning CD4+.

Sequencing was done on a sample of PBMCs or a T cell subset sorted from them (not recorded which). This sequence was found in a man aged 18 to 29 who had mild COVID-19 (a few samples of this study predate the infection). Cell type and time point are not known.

CDR3: CASSLTSGDLDTQYF. Written as DNA, the CDR3 is TGCGCCAGCAGCCTGACTAGCGGGGATCTAGATACGCAGTATTTT. This chain connects TRBV4-1 to TRBJ2-3, with TRBD2 identical over 11 bases. This CDR3 has 15 amino acids. J lost 5 bases, V lost 4 bases, and 5 bases had no gene match. Germline CDR1 and CDR2: MGHRA and YSYEKL.